This TCR beta chain comes out of a study of T cells in Graves' hyperthyroidism and ophthalmopathy. Overall study findings and caveats: Blood also held most thyroid clonotypes expanded beyond 0.001.

Note on this clonotype: What it binds is unknown. The junction and the germline gene differ at one end; a read error may be behind it.

TCR beta CDR3 sequences were amplified from RNA transcripts. HTBI primers drove first-round RT-PCR of the TCR CDR3. TCRdb called the multiplex PCR reads again in MiXCR, with one record for every CDR3 protein. The top ten hold more than 25% of the sample, which has 700,000 to 950,000 distinct CDR3 sequences, over 35% seen once. The study defined stable Graves' hyperthyroidism as no ophthalmopathy progression within 18 months. Out of 10 ml of fresh peripheral blood came the PBMCs. This TCR was recovered from a woman aged 40 to 50 with Graves' hyperthyroidism. The sample was blood.

The CDR3, as DNA: TGTGCCAGCAGCCAAGATGCTGGGGCGTACACTGAAGCTTTCTTT. The encoded protein is CASSQDAGAYTEAFF. V gene TRBV4-1 combines with J gene TRBJ1-1; TRBD1 might be the D (5 bases). CDR3 length: 15 amino acids. Germline CDR1 and CDR2: MGHRA and YSYEKL.